What follows describes a single T cell receptor beta chain. Its specificity is not known. This entry comes from a study of T cell responses to AZD1222 COVID-19 vaccine. Findings and caveats of the study: Epitopes outside B.1.351 and B.1.1.7 mutated regions reportedly drew nearly half of spike TCRs.

Clones were sequenced by immunoSEQ multiplex PCR, and TCRdb holds only the in-frame ones, with some missing. The table records around 150,000 clones, roughly 90% of them present only once. This TCR derives from an adult in good health. Sequences were derived from peripheral blood, sampled on day 0 of AZD1222 vaccination.

CDR3 region: CASINRVNYGYTF. The CDR3 DNA is TGTGCCAGCATTAACAGGGTTAACTATGGCTACACCTTC. The J gene is TRBJ1-2, the V gene TRBV7-9; D is possibly TRBD1 (6 bases). V lost 7 bases to trimming and J lost 1 base, with 10 bases between them. The CDR3 has 13 amino acids. Germline CDR1 is SEHNR and CDR2 is FQNEAQ (reference sequence). Full variable domain (missing parts from reference TRBV7-9 and TRBJ1-2): DTGVSQNPRHKITKRGQNVTFRCDPISEHNRLYWYRQTLGQGPEFLTYFQNEAQLEKSRLLSDRFSAERPKGSFSTLEIQRTEQGDSAMYLCASINRVNYGYTFGSGTRLTVV.